These T cell receptor beta chains were read from a single sample in a study of response to subunit inactivated influenza vaccine. TCRdb used MiXCR to reprocess the RT-PCR reads, holding one entry per CDR3 protein. The sample holds approximately 480,000 distinct CDR3 sequences, over 9.5% seen once. The source material was PBMCs from blood, sampled about 40 days after vaccination. Every receptor here comes from a man aged 45-65 years who received an inactivated influenza vaccine. The CDR3 runs from the conserved cysteine through the conserved F or W. D genes are given only for firm matches. Size values are once, few and many counts, or a class for expanded clones, and some rows have none.

d_gene | j_gene | abundance | len | v_gene | CDR3aa | CDR3nt
TRBD1 | TRBJ2-5 | - | 16 | TRBV7-8 | CASSQADRAVRETQYF | TGTGCCAGCAGCCAAGCGGACAGGGCAGTGAGAGAGACCCAGTACTTC
- | TRBJ2-3 | many | 16 | TRBV5-1 | CASSHLIRRGPDTQYF | TGCGCCAGCAGCCATCTCATCCGTAGGGGCCCAGATACGCAGTATTTT
TRBD2 | TRBJ2-3 | few | 16 | TRBV5-1 | CASSLVASGVTDTQYF | TGCGCCAGCAGCTTGGTGGCTAGCGGGGTCACAGATACGCAGTATTTT
TRBD1 | TRBJ2-1 | few | 15 | TRBV6-2/TRBV6-3 | CASSYGTGGFNEQFF | TGTGCCAGCAGTTACGGGACAGGGGGCTTCAATGAGCAGTTCTTC
- | TRBJ1-4 | - | 16 | TRBV4-3 | CASSPGDRATNEKLFF | TGCGCCAGCAGCCCCGGGGACCGAGCAACTAATGAAAAACTGTTTTTT
- | TRBJ1-2 | few | 15 | TRBV4-2 | CASSQILDRHYGYTF | TGTGCCAGCAGCCAAATCCTGGACCGACACTATGGCTACACCTTC
- | TRBJ1-1 | few | 11 | TRBV6-5 | CASSYGNEAFF | TGTGCCAGCAGTTACGGCAATGAAGCTTTCTTT
- | TRBJ2-7 | few | 17 | TRBV12-2 | CASRHGTSGRADNEQYF | TGTGCAAGTCGCCACGGGACTAGCGGGAGGGCCGACAACGAGCAGTACTTC
TRBD2 | TRBJ2-3 | - | 18 | TRBV3-1 | CASSQSPTSGGLRDTQYF | TGTGCCAGCAGCCAAAGCCCGACTAGCGGGGGACTTCGCGATACGCAGTATTTT
- | TRBJ2-7 | few | 14 | TRBV12-3/TRBV12-4 | CASKKGGPNYEQYF | TGTGCCAGCAAAAAAGGGGGACCTAACTACGAGCAGTACTTC
TRBD2 | TRBJ2-1 | few | 15 | TRBV6-1 | CASSRSGEAYNEQFF | TGTGCCAGCAGCCGTAGCGGGGAGGCCTACAATGAGCAGTTCTTC
- | TRBJ2-7 | - | 13 | TRBV5-1 | CASSLGDHYEQYF | TGCGCCAGCAGCTTGGGGGACCACTACGAGCAGTACTTC
- | TRBJ1-2 | - | 13 | TRBV6-1 | CASRRSGAEGYTF | TGTGCCAGCAGACGGAGCGGGGCAGAGGGCTACACCTTC
TRBD1 | TRBJ1-1 | - | 14 | TRBV7-8 | CASSPGTGAFEAFF | TGTGCCAGCAGCCCAGGGACAGGGGCCTTTGAAGCTTTCTTT
TRBD2 | TRBJ2-5 | many | 15 | TRBV5-1 | CASSLGGRREETQYF | TGCGCCAGCAGCTTGGGCGGGAGAAGGGAAGAGACCCAGTACTTC
TRBD2 | TRBJ2-7 | - | 14 | TRBV7-2 | CASSFSAGDYEQYF | TGTGCCAGCAGCTTTTCGGCGGGAGATTACGAGCAGTACTTC
- | TRBJ1-5 | - | 19 | TRBV21-1 | CASSTSGRSVGLYNQPQHF | TGTGCCAGCAGCACTTCCGGCCGAAGTGTGGGCCTCTACAATCAGCCCCAGCATTTT
TRBD2 | TRBJ2-1 | few | 16 | TRBV12-3/TRBV12-4 | CASSLTSGVSYNEQFF | TGTGCCAGCAGTTTAACTAGCGGGGTCTCCTACAATGAGCAGTTCTTC
- | TRBJ1-5 | many | 13 | TRBV20-1 | CSASRVGNQPQHF | TGCAGTGCTAGTAGAGTGGGCAATCAGCCCCAGCATTTT
- | TRBJ2-7 | - | 15 | TRBV28 | CASRQWTANSYEQYF | TGTGCCAGCAGACAATGGACGGCTAATTCGTACGAGCAGTACTTC
- | TRBJ1-4 | few | 14 | TRBV5-1 | CASSQDSYNEKLFF | TGCGCCAGCAGCCAAGACAGTTATAATGAAAAACTGTTTTTT
- | TRBJ2-1 | - | 13 | TRBV4-2 | CASSQYQNNEQFF | TGTGCCAGCAGCCAATATCAAAACAATGAGCAGTTCTTC
TRBD2 | TRBJ2-3 | few | 13 | TRBV20-1 | CSAWRAGGRSQYF | TGCAGTGCCTGGAGAGCGGGGGGGCGTTCGCAGTATTTT
- | TRBJ2-7 | - | 13 | TRBV12-3/TRBV12-4 | CASSLDKRAEQYF | TGTGCCAGCAGTTTAGACAAAAGGGCGGAGCAGTACTTC
- | TRBJ2-7 | few | 13 | TRBV20-1 | CSARDEAGWQQYF | TGCAGTGCTAGAGATGAGGCAGGGTGGCAGCAGTACTTC
- | TRBJ2-4 | many | 14 | TRBV20-1 | CSARIRVTKNIQYF | TGCAGTGCTAGAATCAGGGTAACCAAAAACATTCAGTACTTC
- | TRBJ2-2 | few | 16 | TRBV5-1 | CASSLVEGRETGELFF | TGCGCCAGCAGCTTGGTGGAGGGTCGGGAAACCGGGGAGCTGTTTTTT
- | TRBJ2-3 | few | 14 | TRBV10-3 | CAISDAGNTDTQYF | TGTGCCATCAGTGATGCAGGGAACACAGATACGCAGTATTTT
- | TRBJ2-7 | - | 13 | TRBV20-1 | CSAAAPQGYEQYF | TGCAGTGCTGCAGCCCCACAGGGCTACGAGCAGTACTTC
- | TRBJ1-5 | many | 15 | TRBV7-2 | CASSYTLGPYQPQHF | TGTGCCAGCAGCTATACCCTTGGGCCGTATCAGCCCCAGCATTTT
TRBD2 | TRBJ2-3 | - | 14 | TRBV28 | CASKVAGTTDTQYF | TGTGCCAGTAAAGTAGCGGGTACTACAGATACGCAGTATTTT
- | TRBJ2-3 | many | 15 | TRBV5-1 | CASSLRQANTDTQYF | TGCGCCAGCAGCTTGCGACAGGCGAACACAGATACGCAGTATTTT
- | TRBJ1-4 | many | 15 | TRBV7-2 | CASSLMGGNGEKLFF | TGTGCCAGCAGCCTAATGGGGGGGAATGGGGAAAAACTGTTTTTT
- | TRBJ2-5 | few | 14 | TRBV5-1 | CASSLSRREETQYF | TGCGCCAGCAGCTTGAGTAGGAGGGAAGAGACCCAGTACTTC
TRBD1 | TRBJ2-3 | - | 14 | TRBV20-1 | CSGARGRSTDTQYF | TGCAGTGGCGCAAGGGGGCGGAGCACAGATACGCAGTATTTT
TRBD1 | TRBJ2-7 | few | 13 | TRBV29-1 | CSAGQGRRYEQYF | TGCAGCGCCGGACAGGGTCGTCGCTACGAGCAGTACTTC
- | TRBJ1-1 | - | 14 | TRBV20-1 | CSARARRVGTEAFF | TGCAGTGCTAGAGCGCGCAGGGTGGGCACTGAAGCTTTCTTT
TRBD2 | TRBJ2-5 | - | 14 | TRBV19 | CASQKRGGEETQYF | TGTGCCAGTCAAAAGCGGGGGGGCGAAGAGACCCAGTACTTC
- | TRBJ2-3 | - | 14 | TRBV7-9 | CASSFETLTDTQYF | TGTGCCAGCAGCTTCGAGACACTCACAGATACGCAGTATTTT
- | TRBJ2-5 | many | 15 | TRBV15 | CATSRAGGSQETQYF | TGTGCCACCAGCAGAGCTGGGGGCTCTCAAGAGACCCAGTACTTC
- | TRBJ1-2 | - | 18 | TRBV9 | CASSVSPGTPVGGYGYTF | TGTGCCAGCAGCGTTTCGCCGGGGACGCCGGTCGGGGGATATGGCTACACCTTC
- | TRBJ2-7 | - | 12 | TRBV29-1 | CSVGESSYEQYF | TGCAGCGTTGGGGAGAGCTCCTACGAGCAGTACTTC
TRBD2 | TRBJ2-4 | few | 16 | TRBV7-2 | CASSSRGGIAKNIQYF | TGTGCCAGCAGCTCCCGGGGGGGGATAGCCAAAAACATTCAGTACTTC
TRBD2 | TRBJ2-1 | - | 18 | TRBV3-1 | CASSQDVSRASGTNEQFF | TGTGCCAGCAGCCAAGATGTTTCCAGGGCTAGCGGGACCAATGAGCAGTTCTTC
- | TRBJ2-5 | few | 15 | TRBV12-3/TRBV12-4 | CASSFAGTGQETQYF | TGTGCCAGCAGTTTTGCGGGGACTGGGCAAGAGACCCAGTACTTC
- | TRBJ1-1 | few | 16 | TRBV3-1 | CASSQDGWPPNTEAFF | TGTGCCAGCAGCCAAGACGGTTGGCCCCCGAACACTGAAGCTTTCTTT
- | TRBJ2-1 | many | 11 | TRBV12-3/TRBV12-4 | CASSYANEQFF | TGTGCCAGCAGTTATGCCAATGAGCAGTTCTTC
TRBD1 | TRBJ2-7 | many | 15 | TRBV10-2 | CASSEGTGATYEQYF | TGCGCCAGCAGTGAGGGGACAGGGGCGACCTACGAGCAGTACTTC
- | TRBJ2-7 | few | 16 | TRBV5-5 | CASSLESPHPRGEQYF | TGTGCCAGCAGCTTGGAGTCGCCGCACCCCCGGGGTGAGCAGTACTTC